This T cell receptor beta chain was documented in a study of OX40 agonist ivuxolimab in advanced cancers. Study-level information: Ivuxolimab is a fully human IgG2 antibody that activates OX40 (CD134). Prior anti-PD-1, anti-PD-L1 or anti-CTLA-4 therapy did not bar entry, and around 39% had some. Every 2 weeks, patients got intravenous ivuxolimab at one of six dose levels (0.01-10 mg/kg). Partial responses were achieved by three patients: one hepatocellular carcinoma, two cutaneous melanoma.

Measured with immunoSEQ multiplex PCR; TCRdb has only the in-frame clones, and not every one. The sample has roughly 60,000 clones, 70% to 90% seen once. Losses at the gene ends were 3 bases for V and 9 bases for J; bases not matched to a gene: 11. CDR3 length: 15 amino acids. The germline CDR1 and CDR2 sequences are SNHLY and FYNNEI. The source material was CD4+ or CD8+ T cells sorted from blood, sampled in a trial of the OX40 agonist ivuxolimab. The origin of this receptor is an adult with an advanced solid tumor such as melanoma, head and neck, liver or kidney cancer. This chain uses TRBV2 with TRBJ2-5, with 9 bases identical to TRBD2. The DNA of the CDR3 is TGTGCCAGCAGTGAGGAGCGGGGGGCCCTCCGGGCCCAGTACTTC. It yields the protein CASSEERGALRAQYF.